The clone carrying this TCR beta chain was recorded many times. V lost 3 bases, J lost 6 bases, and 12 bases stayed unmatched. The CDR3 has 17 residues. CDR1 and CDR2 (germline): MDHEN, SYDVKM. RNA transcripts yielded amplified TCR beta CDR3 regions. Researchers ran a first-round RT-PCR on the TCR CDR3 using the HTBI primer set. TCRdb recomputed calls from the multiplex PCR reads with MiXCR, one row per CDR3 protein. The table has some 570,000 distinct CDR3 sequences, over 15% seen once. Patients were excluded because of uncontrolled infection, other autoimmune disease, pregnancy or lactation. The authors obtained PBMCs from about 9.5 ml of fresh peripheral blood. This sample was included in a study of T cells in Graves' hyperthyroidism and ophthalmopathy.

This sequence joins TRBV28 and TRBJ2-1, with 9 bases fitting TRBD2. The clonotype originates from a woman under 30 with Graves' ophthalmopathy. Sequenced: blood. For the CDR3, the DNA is TGTGCCAGCAGTTTGGGAACTAGCGGGTCAACTTTCAATGAGCAGTTCTTC. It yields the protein CASSLGTSGSTFNEQFF.